This T cell receptor (beta chain) comes out of a study of T cell repertoires in cytomegalovirus infection. About the study: Indicated by public TCR beta signatures were CMV infection and matching HLA type.

CDR1 ENHRY and CDR2 SYGVKD come from the germline V gene. The germline V and J ends were trimmed by 6 bases and 2 bases, with 11 bases remaining between them. This CDR3 has 14 residues. From the reads, TCRdb called clonotypes with MiXCR, one entry per CDR3 protein. Of about 740,000 distinct CDR3 sequences listed, roughly 35% are singletons. This clonotype has just a few counts. Antigen unknown. General study findings and limits: In two of eight donors, the top clonotype was HLA-C-restricted CMV-specific. Adding up the frequency of public TCR beta families identified people who carried CMV plus the relevant HLA.

The sequencing sample was made of PBMCs. This chain links TRBV10-3 with TRBJ1-5, with D uncertain. This TCR was sampled from a human donor in good health (CMV status not recorded). Some clones in this sample may be carry-over from other donors' samples. The DNA of the CDR3 is TGTGCCATCAGACCTGAGGGAGGCAATCAGCCCCAGCATTTT. It encodes CAIRPEGGNQPQHF.